The 22 T cell receptor beta chains below all came from one sample that was sequenced in a study of blood T cell repertoires in COVID-19. Repertoires were generated with immunoSEQ multiplex PCR, while TCRdb's copy carries only in-frame clones and drops some. The table has roughly 140,000 clones, around 87% seen once; the top ten hold 11%. Sequencing was carried out using PBMCs or T cells enriched from blood (not recorded which). Receptor source: a man aged 55 to 70 who had recovered from COVID-19.

This chain joins TRBV25-1 and TRBJ2-2, with D possibly being TRBD2 (6 bases). The CDR3 runs to 13 residues. The V and J ends lost 6 bases and 2 bases respectively, with 7 bases between them. CDR1 is MGHDK, CDR2 SYGVNS, per germline. This chain's CDR3 is CASRGLNTGELFF. Written as DNA, the CDR3 is TGTGCCAGCAGGGGACTTAACACCGGGGAGCTGTTTTTT.

The rearrangement links TRBV27 to TRBJ2-1, with 7 bases fitting TRBD2. Looked up from germline, CDR1 is MNHEY and CDR2 is SMNVEV (reference sequence). Trimming at V came to 8 bases and at J to 4 bases, leaving 11 bases not matched to a gene. This CDR3 is 15 amino acids long. For the CDR3, the DNA is TGTGCCAGCCTTTTGGTCGGCGGGAGATACAATGAGCAGTTCTTC. This sequence encodes CASLLVGGRYNEQFF.

This chain joins TRBV18 and TRBJ1-2; D is unresolved. Deletions cut 2 bases from V and 5 bases from J, with 6 bases between. This CDR3 contains 12 residues. The V gene's germline CDR1 is KGHSH and CDR2 LQKENI. The CDR3, as DNA: TGTGCCAGCTCACCAGATACTTATGGCTACACCTTC. Translation: CASSPDTYGYTF.

The rearrangement uses TRBV3-1 (or the pseudogene TRBV3-2) and TRBJ2-3; TRBD1 agrees at 8 bases. This CDR3 has 14 residues. The V and J ends lost 2 bases and 7 bases, in that order; junction bases with no gene match: 5. Germline loops: CDR1 LGHDT, CDR2 YNNKEL (reference sequence). In nucleotides, the CDR3 is TGTGCCAGCAGCCAAAGTGGGACAGGTCATACGCAGTATTTT. It translates to CASSQSGTGHTQYF.

The rearrangement joins TRBV12-3 or TRBV12-4 to TRBJ1-4; unclear D gene. The CDR3 is 13 residues long. V was pared by 3 bases and J by 8 bases, with 10 bases between. The CDR3 region is CASSLGLEEKLFF. The DNA for the CDR3 is TGTGCCAGCAGTTTGGGTTTGGAGGAAAAACTGTTTTTT.

This clone has only one observation. The genes are TRBV18 and TRBJ2-3; 9 positions match TRBD2. Unmatched junction bases numbered 17, after V lost 1 base and J lost 3 bases. The CDR3 has 20 residues. The germline gives CDR1 KGHSH, CDR2 LQKENI. CDR3 loop: CASSPLSPSGARSGTDTQYF. CDR3 bases: TGTGCCAGCTCACCACTATCTCCTAGCGGGGCCCGAAGTGGGACAGATACGCAGTATTTT.

The chain is built from TRBV19 and TRBJ2-5; 10 bases are shared with TRBD2. J was trimmed by 1 base and V by 5 bases; bases with no gene match: 7. Germline V CDR1 and CDR2: LNHDA, SQIVND (reference sequence). The CDR3 has 16 amino acids. CDR3 DNA: TGTGCCAGTAGTCTTGGGATAGCGGGGGGCCAAGAGACCCAGTACTTC. Protein product: CASSLGIAGGQETQYF.

This chain links TRBV28 with TRBJ2-7; TRBD1 agrees at 8 bases. With 11 bases clipped from V and 7 bases from J, the junction kept 19 bases outside the gene matches. CDR1 and CDR2 from the germline V gene are MDHEN and SYDVKM. The CDR3 is made up of 15 amino acids. The CDR3 spells CAAHSSGQGLREQYF. The CDR3 bases are TGTGCCGCCCACTCGAGCGGACAGGGACTTCGGGAGCAGTACTTC.

V is TRBV28 and J is TRBJ2-7; TRBD2 agrees at 8 bases. The V gene end was trimmed by 1 base and the J gene end by 2 bases; junction bases not matched to a gene: 7. The CDR3 contains 16 residues. Germline assignment: CDR1 MDHEN and CDR2 SYDVKM. The CDR3 nucleotides are TGTGCCAGCAGTTTATCGGGGGGGATACCTACCTACGAGCAGTACTTC. It encodes CASSLSGGIPTYEQYF.

The rearrangement joins TRBV29-1 to TRBJ2-7; D unresolved. With 1 base removed from V and 0 bases from J, the gap between germline ends came to 10 bases. CDR1 is SQVTM, CDR2 ANQGSEA, per germline. There are 14 residues in the CDR3. The CDR3 sequence is CSVEVPWSSYEQYF. The CDR3 DNA reads TGCAGCGTTGAAGTCCCCTGGAGCTCCTACGAGCAGTACTTC.

V usage is TRBV2 and J usage is TRBJ1-2, with no clear D. Trimming removed 1 base from V and 7 bases from J, with 7 bases in between. This CDR3 has 12 amino acids. Germline V gene lookup returns CDR1 SNHLY and CDR2 FYNNEI. The chain's CDR3 is CASSEGRSGYTF. The DNA for the CDR3 is TGTGCCAGCAGTGAAGGTCGGAGTGGCTACACCTTC.

J is TRBJ1-3 and V is TRBV6-4, with 7 bases matching TRBD1. Germline assignment: CDR1 MRHNA and CDR2 SNTAGT. This CDR3 is 16 amino acids long. After removal of 5 bases from V and 1 base from J, the junction contained 8 bases not matched to a gene. In DNA form, the CDR3 reads TGTGCCAGCAGTCCCAGGGGGGTGTTATCTGGAAACACCATATATTTT. Amino acid sequence: CASSPRGVLSGNTIYF.

CDR3 loop: CASSQVPNSGQPNYGYTF. CDR3 DNA sequence: TGCGCCAGCAGCCAAGTACCCAATTCGGGACAGCCTAACTATGGCTACACCTTC. The chain couples TRBV4-1 to TRBJ1-2, with 7 bases fitting TRBD1. This CDR3 has 18 amino acids. The trim removed 1 base at V and 0 bases at J, leaving 11 bases unmatched. Germline V gene data show CDR1 as MGHRA and CDR2 as YSYEKL.

This chain uses TRBV10-3 with TRBJ1-2; 7 bases fit TRBD1. Germline V gene data show CDR1 as ENHRY and CDR2 as SYGVKD. The CDR3 length is 13 residues. Trimming at V came to 4 bases and at J to 5 bases, leaving 4 bases not matched to a gene. Written as DNA, the CDR3 is TGTGCCATCAGTGGGGAGACAGGGTATGGCTACACCTTC. This encodes CAISGETGYGYTF.

The gene calls are TRBV30 and TRBJ1-1; D perhaps matches TRBD1 (5 bases). Germline CDR1 reads GTSNPN; CDR2 reads SVGIG (reference sequence). The germline V and J ends were trimmed by 4 bases and 0 bases, with 6 bases remaining between them. The CDR3 is 12 amino acids. The CDR3 nucleotides are TGTGCCTGGACAGGGTTGAACACTGAAGCTTTCTTT. Amino acids: CAWTGLNTEAFF.

The V call is TRBV4-1, the J call TRBJ1-5; tentatively, D is TRBD1 (6 bases). Trimming pared 0 bases from V and 2 bases from J, leaving 11 bases between. CDR1 is MGHRA, CDR2 YSYEKL, per germline. The CDR3 is 16 residues long. CDR3 amino acids: CASSQDLGAGNQPQHF. The DNA of the CDR3 is TGCGCCAGCAGCCAAGATCTGGGGGCCGGCAATCAGCCCCAGCATTTT.

The sample holds a few counts of this clone. The V call is TRBV5-6, the J call TRBJ1-6, with a tentative D call TRBD1 (6 bases). The CDR3 sequence is 12 residues long. Germline V gene data show CDR1 as SGHDT and CDR2 as YYEEEE. The V gene lost 2 bases and the J gene lost 10 bases, with 7 bases spanning the gap. CDR3 in DNA: TGTGCCAGCAGCTTTGGGGGCTCACCCCTCCACTTT. Encoded protein: CASSFGGSPLHF.

V is TRBV5-1 and J is TRBJ2-7; 13 bases are shared with TRBD2. CDR3 length: 15 residues. Losses at the gene ends were 3 bases for V and 2 bases for J; bases not matched to a gene: 2. CDR1 and CDR2 (germline): SGHRS, YFSETQ. CDR3 sequence (DNA): TGCGCCAGCAGCTCGGGACTAGCGGGGACCTACGAGCAGTACTTC. Translating it yields CASSSGLAGTYEQYF.

The chain links TRBV24-1 to TRBJ1-4; 7 nucleotides line up with TRBD1. V lost 7 bases and J lost 2; bases outside the gene matches: 3. This CDR3 region has 14 residues. Germline loops: CDR1 KGHDR, CDR2 SFDVKD. This CDR3 reads CATSTGETNEKLFF. The CDR3 coding sequence is TGTGCCACCAGCACAGGGGAGACTAATGAAAAACTGTTTTTT.

The chain has TRBV28 and TRBJ2-3; 14 nucleotides agree with TRBD2. Germline-derived CDR1 and CDR2 are MDHEN and SYDVKM. This CDR3 is 18 amino acids long. The V segment lost 5 bases and the J segment 1 base; nucleotides outside the gene matches: 8. CDR3 sequence (DNA): TGTGCCAGCAGTCGCGGGACTAGCGGGGGCTGGGGCACAGATACGCAGTATTTT. Amino acids: CASSRGTSGGWGTDTQYF.

The gene calls are TRBV6-5 and TRBJ1-2, with D possibly being TRBD1 (6 bases). The CDR3 loop spans 15 amino acids. The germline V gene has CDR1 MNHEY and CDR2 SVGAGI. Trimming took off 0 bases at V and 4 bases at J, with 12 bases between the two ends. As DNA, the CDR3 is TGTGCCAGCAGTTACTCGATCCGGGACACCTATGGCTACACCTTC. Its translation is CASSYSIRDTYGYTF.

This clone was seen just once. The rearrangement joins TRBV6-4 to TRBJ1-1, with 7 bases aligning to TRBD1. This CDR3 has 14 residues. The ends lost 2 bases at V and 5 bases at J; junction bases unmatched: 5. Germline CDR1 and CDR2: MRHNA and SNTAGT. The CDR3 DNA follows: TGTGCCAGCAGTGACACCGACAGGGCAACTGAAGCTTTCTTT. Its protein is CASSDTDRATEAFF.